These 21 T cell receptor beta chains were all obtained from the same sample, sequenced in a study of blood T cell repertoires in COVID-19. Here immunoSEQ multiplex PCR was the method, and the copy in TCRdb shows in-frame clones only, minus some. The sample shows over 250,000 clones, less than 90% of them seen only once. Sample: peripheral blood. These receptors were collected from a human donor in a cohort sampled during active COVID-19.

The V and J genes are TRBV10-2 and TRBJ2-1; 8 bases are a match to TRBD2. Germline V gives CDR1 WSHSY, CDR2 SAAADI. V lost 0 bases and J lost 6; bases outside the gene matches: 7. The CDR3 consists of 16 residues. CDR3 DNA: TGCGCCAGCAGTGAGTCACTAGCGGCCCAGATCAATGAGCAGTTCTTC. This encodes CASSESLAAQINEQFF.

The chain carries TRBV5-5 and TRBJ1-6; D is possibly TRBD1 (5 bases). V was pared by 0 bases and J by 2 bases, with 9 bases between. This CDR3 region has 16 residues. CDR1 and CDR2 (germline): SGHKS, YYEKEE (reference sequence). The CDR3 coding sequence is TGTGCCAGCAGCTTGGGGGGCGCCGCCTATAATTCACCCCTCCACTTT. Translating it yields CASSLGGAAYNSPLHF.

This rearrangement joins TRBV18 to TRBJ2-4; D gene unclear. CDR1 KGHSH and CDR2 LQKENI come from the germline V gene. V was pared by 5 bases and J by 15 bases, with 14 bases between. The CDR3 spans 11 residues. The CDR3 DNA sequence: TGTGCCAGCTCAGATAACTCTCTCTCGTACTTC. As protein: CASSDNSLSYF.

In DNA form, the CDR3 reads TGTGCCAGCAGTATCACACGACAGGGCTATGGCTACACCTTC. It yields the protein CASSITRQGYGYTF. The gene calls are TRBV27 and TRBJ1-2; 7 bases map to TRBD1. CDR3 length: 14 residues. Germline values: CDR1 MNHEY, CDR2 SMNVEV (reference sequence). The V and J ends lost 5 bases and 4 bases, in that order; junction bases with no gene match: 7.

The V call is TRBV5-1, the J call TRBJ2-3; 8 positions match TRBD1. The CDR3 runs 15 residues. Germline V gene sequence: CDR1 SGHRS, CDR2 YFSETQ. The V gene end was trimmed by 0 bases and the J gene end by 3 bases; junction bases not matched to a gene: 3. The CDR3 loop is CASSLVQGATDTQYF. CDR3 in DNA: TGCGCCAGCAGCTTGGTGCAGGGGGCTACAGATACGCAGTATTTT.

The V gene is TRBV5-1, the J gene TRBJ1-1; D is possibly TRBD1 (5 bases). The germline V gene encodes CDR1 SGHRS and CDR2 YFSETQ. This CDR3 is built from 13 residues. The V gene lost 6 bases and the J gene lost 1 base, with 10 bases spanning the gap. CDR3 protein: CASKGTGNTEAFF. The CDR3 nucleotides are TGCGCCAGCAAGGGTACAGGGAACACTGAAGCTTTCTTT.

The rearrangement uses TRBV27 and TRBJ1-2; 8 bases line up with TRBD1. Unmatched junction bases numbered 9, after V lost 8 bases and J lost 7 bases. This CDR3 is built from 13 residues. Germline V gene lookup returns CDR1 MNHEY and CDR2 SMNVEV (reference sequence). The CDR3 spells CASRTGIKSGYTF. The DNA of the CDR3 is TGTGCCAGCCGGACAGGGATTAAGTCTGGCTACACCTTC.

This sequence joins TRBV29-1 and TRBJ2-1; possibly TRBD2 for D (5 bases). The germline CDR1 and CDR2 sequences are SQVTM and ANQGSEA. Deletions cut 4 bases from V and 1 base from J, with 14 bases between. The CDR3 runs 15 residues. The CDR3 loop reads CSVALSGWSYNEQFF. The CDR3 nucleotides read TGCAGCGTTGCCCTTTCGGGGTGGTCCTACAATGAGCAGTTCTTC.

The chain uses TRBV3-1 (or the pseudogene TRBV3-2) and TRBJ2-3; 15 bases are shared with TRBD2. Germline CDR1 and CDR2: LGHDT and YNNKEL (reference sequence). This CDR3 is 18 amino acids long. V was clipped by 4 bases and J by 1 base; unmatched bases: 6. The CDR3 is CASSPGTSGRRGTDTQYF. In DNA, the CDR3 is TGTGCCAGCAGCCCCGGGACTAGCGGGAGGAGGGGCACAGATACGCAGTATTTT.

The DNA for the CDR3 is TGTGCCAGCAGCCCATTCGAAGGGGGTCGTATGTTTTTT. Its protein is CASSPFEGGRMFF. V is TRBV14 and J is TRBJ1-4, with D tentatively TRBD1 (6 bases). The CDR3 totals 13 residues. CDR1 and CDR2 from the germline V gene are SGHDN and FVKESK. Trimming pared 4 bases from V and 15 bases from J, leaving 18 bases between.

This clone was seen only once. CDR3 residues: CASRRGGETQYF. Here the CDR3 DNA reads TGTGCCAGCAGAAGAGGAGGGGAGACCCAGTACTTC. The gene calls are TRBV7-9 and TRBJ2-5; a weak D match, TRBD2 (6 bases). This CDR3 spans 12 amino acids. Germline lookup yields CDR1 SEHNR and CDR2 FQNEAQ (reference sequence). The V end lost 6 bases, the J end lost 5 bases, and 10 bases lay between the germline ends.

This chain links TRBV3-1 (or the pseudogene TRBV3-2) with TRBJ1-1; D not resolved. The V and J ends lost 4 bases and 0 bases respectively, with 12 bases between them. Germline loops: CDR1 LGHDT, CDR2 YNNKEL (reference sequence). The CDR3 has 15 amino acids. This chain's CDR3 is CASSPQALLNTEAFF. Written as DNA, the CDR3 is TGTGCCAGCAGCCCCCAAGCGCTCCTGAACACTGAAGCTTTCTTT.

This rearrangement joins TRBV5-8 to TRBJ2-1, with no clear D. Trimming removed 2 bases at V and 8 bases at J, with 14 bases between. Germline CDR1 is SGHTS and CDR2 is YDEGEE. The CDR3 runs 14 residues. CDR3 sequence reads: CASSLAPAVYEQFF. Here the CDR3 DNA reads TGTGCCAGCAGCTTAGCCCCCGCGGTATATGAGCAGTTCTTC.

The V call is TRBV5-4, the J call TRBJ2-7; possible D gene TRBD2, 5 bases. The CDR3 totals 14 residues. CDR1 SGHNT and CDR2 YYREEE come from the germline V gene (reference sequence). The germline V and J ends were trimmed by 4 bases and 0 bases, with 11 bases remaining between them. The CDR3 sequence is CASSSSVTSYEQYF. In nucleotides, the CDR3 is TGTGCCAGCAGCAGTAGCGTTACCTCCTACGAGCAGTACTTC.

The rearrangement links TRBV30 to TRBJ2-1; TRBD2 aligns across 7 bases. V trimming: 3 bases; J trimming: 5 bases; junction bases outside the gene matches: 22. CDR1 and CDR2 from the germline V gene are GTSNPN and SVGIG (reference sequence). CDR3 size: 19 residues. The CDR3 DNA reads TGTGCCTGGAGCTCACTCCCCGGGGTAGCGGGCCGACCGGACAATGAGCAGTTCTTC. Protein: CAWSSLPGVAGRPDNEQFF. Full variable domain (remainder filled in from reference TRBV30 and TRBJ2-1): SQTIHQWPATLVQPVGSPLSLECTVEGTSNPNLYWYRQAAGRGLQLLFYSVGIGQISSEVPQNLSASRPQDRQFILSSKKLLLSDSGFYLCAWSSLPGVAGRPDNEQFFGPGTRLTVL.

This clone was seen just once. The chain links TRBV11-1 to TRBJ2-2; unclear D gene. The CDR3 extends over 13 amino acids. V was clipped by 5 bases and J by 6 bases, with 10 bases between them. Germline lookup yields CDR1 SGHAT and CDR2 FQDESV (reference sequence). CDR3 sequence: CASSRTMSGELFF. The CDR3 DNA reads TGTGCCAGCAGCCGAACTATGTCCGGGGAGCTGTTTTTT.

The genes are TRBV18 and TRBJ1-1; tentative D call: TRBD1 (5 bases). The CDR3 is 14 residues long. Trimming removed 3 bases at V and 7 bases at J, with 15 bases between. CDR1 KGHSH and CDR2 LQKENI come from the germline V gene. CDR3 sequence (DNA): TGTGCCAGCTCACCTGGGTCAGGGACTAATGAAGCTTTCTTT. Translated: CASSPGSGTNEAFF.

The chain carries TRBV5-5 and TRBJ1-2; D is uncertain. CDR1 and CDR2 (germline): SGHKS, YYEKEE (reference sequence). V dropped 4 bases and J dropped 9 bases, with 19 bases sitting between them. The CDR3 is made up of 14 amino acids. The CDR3 is CASSPGELRRSYTF. The CDR3 DNA follows: TGTGCCAGCAGCCCCGGAGAACTCAGGAGGAGCTACACCTTC.

The V call is TRBV7-2, the J call TRBJ2-6; possibly TRBD1 for D (6 bases). This CDR3 is built from 16 residues. In germline, CDR1 is SGHTA, CDR2 FQGNSA. V lost 1 base and J 4 bases, leaving 11 bases between the germline ends. DNA for the CDR3: TGTGCCAGCAGCTTAGGGGGACACACAGGGGCCAACGTCCTGACTTTC. Translation gives CASSLGGHTGANVLTF.

This clone has a single count. V and J are TRBV5-6 and TRBJ2-3; 8 nucleotides agree with TRBD2. The CDR3 totals 16 residues. Looked up from germline, CDR1 is SGHDT and CDR2 is YYEEEE. After removal of 1 base from V and 2 bases from J, the junction contained 6 bases not matched to a gene. The CDR3: CASSLLSGSFTDTQYF. The DNA for the CDR3 is TGTGCCAGCAGCTTGTTAAGCGGGAGTTTCACAGATACGCAGTATTTT.

This clone was detected only once. The rearrangement joins TRBV11-3 to TRBJ2-1; 12 bases map to TRBD2. After removal of 8 bases from V and 9 bases from J, the junction contained 5 bases not matched to a gene. CDR1 is SGHNT and CDR2 is YENEEA in the germline V gene. The CDR3 length is 13 residues. CDR3 region: CASSSGRAGEQFF. The DNA for the CDR3 is TGTGCCAGCTCTAGCGGGAGGGCCGGTGAGCAGTTCTTC.